These 2 T cell receptor beta chains were all obtained from the same sample, sequenced in a study of OX40 agonist ivuxolimab in advanced cancers. Measured with immunoSEQ multiplex PCR; TCRdb has only the in-frame clones, and not every one. The sample has about 82,000 clones; around 84% are singletons. The sequencing here drew on CD4+ or CD8+ T cells sorted from blood, taken in a trial of the OX40 agonist ivuxolimab. The receptors come from an adult with an advanced solid tumor such as melanoma, head and neck, liver or kidney cancer.

The CDR3 nucleotides read TGTGCCAGCAGCCCTCCCGGGACAGGGAACGAAAAACTGTTTTTT. Its protein is CASSPPGTGNEKLFF. This chain links TRBV5-6 with TRBJ1-4, with 9 bases fitting TRBD1. Trimming removed 4 bases from V and 8 bases from J; junction bases left unmatched: 9. Germline V CDR1 and CDR2: SGHDT, YYEEEE. This CDR3 comprises 15 residues.

This chain links TRBV4-2 with TRBJ2-3, with TRBD2 matching 7 bases. Germline CDR1 LGHNA, CDR2 YNFKEQ. Trimming took 3 bases from V and 0 from J; bases not matched to a gene: 9. This CDR3 spans 17 amino acids. The CDR3, as DNA: TGTGCCAGCAGCCAGTATTTGGGAGGGCCAAGCACAGATACGCAGTATTTT. Its protein product is CASSQYLGGPSTDTQYF.